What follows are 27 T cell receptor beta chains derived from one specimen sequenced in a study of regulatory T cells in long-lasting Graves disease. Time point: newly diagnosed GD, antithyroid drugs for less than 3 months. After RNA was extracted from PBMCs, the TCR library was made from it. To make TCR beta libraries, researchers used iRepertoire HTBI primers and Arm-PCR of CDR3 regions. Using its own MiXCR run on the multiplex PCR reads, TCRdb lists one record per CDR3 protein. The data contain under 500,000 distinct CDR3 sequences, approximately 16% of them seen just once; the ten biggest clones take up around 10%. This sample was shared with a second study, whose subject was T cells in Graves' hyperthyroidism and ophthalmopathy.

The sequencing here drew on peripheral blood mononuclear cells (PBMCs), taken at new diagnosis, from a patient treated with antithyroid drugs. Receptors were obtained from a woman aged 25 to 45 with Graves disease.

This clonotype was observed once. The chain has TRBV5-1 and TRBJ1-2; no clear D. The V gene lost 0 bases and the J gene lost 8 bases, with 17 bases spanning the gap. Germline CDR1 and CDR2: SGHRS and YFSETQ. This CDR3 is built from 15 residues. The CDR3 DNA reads TGCGCCAGCAGCTTGGATCGGCAGGACTTGGGAGGCTACACCTTC. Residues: CASSLDRQDLGGYTF.

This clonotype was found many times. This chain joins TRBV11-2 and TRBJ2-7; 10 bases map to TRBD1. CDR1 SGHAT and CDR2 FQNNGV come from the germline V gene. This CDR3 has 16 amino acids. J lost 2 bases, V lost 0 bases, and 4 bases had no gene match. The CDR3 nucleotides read TGTGCCAGCAGCTTAGACTCCGGACAGGGGGCCTACGAGCAGTACTTC. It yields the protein CASSLDSGQGAYEQYF.

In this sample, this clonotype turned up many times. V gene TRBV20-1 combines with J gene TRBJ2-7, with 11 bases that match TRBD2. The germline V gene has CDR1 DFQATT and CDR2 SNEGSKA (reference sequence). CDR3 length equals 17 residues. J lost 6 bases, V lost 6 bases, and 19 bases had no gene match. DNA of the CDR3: TGCAGTGCACTCCCAAAGCAAACTAGCGGGAGTCCCCTCGAGCAGTACTTC. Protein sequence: CSALPKQTSGSPLEQYF.

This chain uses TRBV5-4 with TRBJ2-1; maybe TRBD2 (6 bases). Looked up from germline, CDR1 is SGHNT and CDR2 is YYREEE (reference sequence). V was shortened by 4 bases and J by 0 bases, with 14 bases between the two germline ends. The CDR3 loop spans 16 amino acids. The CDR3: CASSRGTSSSYNEQFF. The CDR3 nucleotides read TGTGCCAGCAGCCGGGGGACGTCAAGCTCCTACAATGAGCAGTTCTTC. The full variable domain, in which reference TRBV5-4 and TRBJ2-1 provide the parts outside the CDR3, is ETGVTQSPTHLIKTRGQQVTLRCSSQSGHNTVSWYQQALGQGPQFIFQYYREEENGRGNFPPRFSGLQFPNYSSELNVNALELDDSALYLCASSRGTSSSYNEQFFGPGTRLTVL.

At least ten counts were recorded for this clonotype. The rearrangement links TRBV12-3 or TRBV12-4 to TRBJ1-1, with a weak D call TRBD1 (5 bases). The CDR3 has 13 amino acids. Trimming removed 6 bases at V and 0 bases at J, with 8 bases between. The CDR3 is CASSLQVNTEAFF. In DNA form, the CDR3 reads TGTGCCAGCAGCCTACAGGTGAACACTGAAGCTTTCTTT.

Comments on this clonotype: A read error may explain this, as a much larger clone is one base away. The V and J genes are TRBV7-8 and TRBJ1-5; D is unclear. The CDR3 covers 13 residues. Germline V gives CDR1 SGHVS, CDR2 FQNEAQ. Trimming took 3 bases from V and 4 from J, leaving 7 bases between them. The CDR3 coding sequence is TGTGCCAGCAGCTTCCCGGAGAATCAGCCCCAGCATTTT. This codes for CASSFPENQPQHF.

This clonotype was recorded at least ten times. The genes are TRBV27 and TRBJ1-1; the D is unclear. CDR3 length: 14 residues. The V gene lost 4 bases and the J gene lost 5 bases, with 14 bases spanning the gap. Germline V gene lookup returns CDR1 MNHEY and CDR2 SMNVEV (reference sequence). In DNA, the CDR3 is TGTGCCAGCAGTTCCCTAAGCAAGAGGACTGAAGCTTTCTTT. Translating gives CASSSLSKRTEAFF.

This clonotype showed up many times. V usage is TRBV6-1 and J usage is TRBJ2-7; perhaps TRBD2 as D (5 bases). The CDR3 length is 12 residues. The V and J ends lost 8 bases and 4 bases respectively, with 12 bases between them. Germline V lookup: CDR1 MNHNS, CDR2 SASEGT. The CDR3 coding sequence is TGTGCCAGCGGAGCGGTCCTTTACGAGCAGTACTTC. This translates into CASGAVLYEQYF.

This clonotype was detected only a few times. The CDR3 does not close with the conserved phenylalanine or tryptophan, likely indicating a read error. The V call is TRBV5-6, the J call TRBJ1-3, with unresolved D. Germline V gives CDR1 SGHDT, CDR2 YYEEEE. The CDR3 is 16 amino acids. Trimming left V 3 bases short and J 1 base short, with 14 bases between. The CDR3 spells CASSSSRSRSGNTIYL. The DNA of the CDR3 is TGTGCCAGCAGCTCCTCCAGGTCGAGATCTGGAAACACCATATATCTT.

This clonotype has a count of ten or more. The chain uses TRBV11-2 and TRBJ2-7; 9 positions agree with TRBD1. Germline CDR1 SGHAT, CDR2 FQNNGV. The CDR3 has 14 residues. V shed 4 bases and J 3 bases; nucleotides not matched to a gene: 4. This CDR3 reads CASSSTGGGYEQYF. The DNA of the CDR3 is TGTGCCAGCAGCTCAACAGGGGGCGGCTACGAGCAGTACTTC.

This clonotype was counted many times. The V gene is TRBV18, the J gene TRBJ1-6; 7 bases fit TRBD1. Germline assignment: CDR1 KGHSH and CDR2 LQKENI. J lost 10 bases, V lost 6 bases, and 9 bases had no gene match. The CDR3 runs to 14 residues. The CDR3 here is CASSYDRARSPLHF. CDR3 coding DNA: TGTGCCAGCTCCTACGACAGGGCTCGCTCACCCCTCCACTTT.

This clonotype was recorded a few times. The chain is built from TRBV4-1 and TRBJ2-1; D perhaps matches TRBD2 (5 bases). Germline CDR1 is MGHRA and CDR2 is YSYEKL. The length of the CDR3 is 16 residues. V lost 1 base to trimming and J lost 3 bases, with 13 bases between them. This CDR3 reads CASSQGIKRNYNEQFF. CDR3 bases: TGCGCCAGCAGCCAAGGGATCAAGCGGAACTACAATGAGCAGTTCTTC.

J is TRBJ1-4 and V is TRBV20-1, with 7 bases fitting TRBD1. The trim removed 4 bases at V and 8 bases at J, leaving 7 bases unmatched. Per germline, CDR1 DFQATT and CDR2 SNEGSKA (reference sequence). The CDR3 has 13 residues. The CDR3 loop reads CSAKQRGLEKLFF. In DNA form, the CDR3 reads TGCAGTGCTAAGCAGAGGGGGCTAGAAAAACTGTTTTTT.

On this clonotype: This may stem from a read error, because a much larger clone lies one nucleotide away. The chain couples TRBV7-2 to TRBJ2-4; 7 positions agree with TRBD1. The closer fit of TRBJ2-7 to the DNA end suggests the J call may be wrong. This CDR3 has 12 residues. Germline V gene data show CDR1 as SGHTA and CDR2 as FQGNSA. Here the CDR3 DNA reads TGTGCCTGCCAGGACAGGACCTACGAGCAGTACTTC. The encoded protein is CACQDRTYEQYF.

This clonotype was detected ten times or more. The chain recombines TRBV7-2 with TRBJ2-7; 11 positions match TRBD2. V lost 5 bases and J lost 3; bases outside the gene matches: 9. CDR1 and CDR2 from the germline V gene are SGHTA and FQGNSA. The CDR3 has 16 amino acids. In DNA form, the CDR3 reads TGTGCCAGCAGCAACCGACTAGCGGGACTGGACTACGAGCAGTACTTC. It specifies CASSNRLAGLDYEQYF.

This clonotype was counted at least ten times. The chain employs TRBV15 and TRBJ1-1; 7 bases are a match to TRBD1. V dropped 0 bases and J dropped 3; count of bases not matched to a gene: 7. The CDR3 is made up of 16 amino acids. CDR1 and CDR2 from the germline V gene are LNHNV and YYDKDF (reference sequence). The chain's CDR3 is CATSRDDRVGYTEAFF. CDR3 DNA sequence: TGTGCCACCAGCAGAGATGACAGGGTGGGGTACACTGAAGCTTTCTTT.

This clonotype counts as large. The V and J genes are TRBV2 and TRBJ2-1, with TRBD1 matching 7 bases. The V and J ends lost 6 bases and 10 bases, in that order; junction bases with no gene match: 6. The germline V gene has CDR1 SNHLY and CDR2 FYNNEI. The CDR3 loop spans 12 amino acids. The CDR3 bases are TGTGCCAGCAGCTCCGGACAGGACGAGCAGTTCTTC. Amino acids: CASSSGQDEQFF.

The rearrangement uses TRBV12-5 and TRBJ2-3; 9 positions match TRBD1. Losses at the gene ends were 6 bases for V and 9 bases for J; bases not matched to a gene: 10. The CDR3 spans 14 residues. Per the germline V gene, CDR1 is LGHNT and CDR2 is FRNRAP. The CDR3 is CASGPGTGRQTQYF. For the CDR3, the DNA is TGTGCTAGTGGCCCCGGGACAGGGAGGCAAACGCAGTATTTT.

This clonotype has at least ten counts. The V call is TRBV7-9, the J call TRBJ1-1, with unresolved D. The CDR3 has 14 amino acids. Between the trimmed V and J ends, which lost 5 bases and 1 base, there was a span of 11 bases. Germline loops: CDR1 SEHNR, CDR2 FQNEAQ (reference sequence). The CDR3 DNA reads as TGTGCCAGCAGCCTCGACATGACGAACACTGAAGCTTTCTTT. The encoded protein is CASSLDMTNTEAFF.

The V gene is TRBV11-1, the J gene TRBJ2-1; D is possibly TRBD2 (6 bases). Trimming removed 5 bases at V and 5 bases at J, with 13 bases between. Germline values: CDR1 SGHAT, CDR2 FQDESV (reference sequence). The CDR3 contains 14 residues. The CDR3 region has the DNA TGTGCCAGCAGCGTCGGAGGAGGGGACAATGAGCAGTTCTTC. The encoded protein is CASSVGGGDNEQFF.

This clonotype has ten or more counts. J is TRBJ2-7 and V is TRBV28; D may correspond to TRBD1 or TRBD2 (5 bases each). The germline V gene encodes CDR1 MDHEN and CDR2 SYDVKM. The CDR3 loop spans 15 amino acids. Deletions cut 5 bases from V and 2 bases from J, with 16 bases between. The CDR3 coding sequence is TGTGCCAGCAGTGCCTTGACAGACTACCCCTACGAGCAGTACTTC. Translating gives CASSALTDYPYEQYF.

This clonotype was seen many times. CDR3 in DNA: TGTGCCAGCAGTTTATCGTCCGGCGCGGGAACTGAAGCTTTCTTT. This gives the protein CASSLSSGAGTEAFF. This chain joins TRBV27 and TRBJ1-1, with D uncertain. V was cut by 0 bases and J by 5 bases, with 13 bases left in between. This CDR3 spans 15 amino acids. Germline CDR1 is MNHEY and CDR2 is SMNVEV (reference sequence).

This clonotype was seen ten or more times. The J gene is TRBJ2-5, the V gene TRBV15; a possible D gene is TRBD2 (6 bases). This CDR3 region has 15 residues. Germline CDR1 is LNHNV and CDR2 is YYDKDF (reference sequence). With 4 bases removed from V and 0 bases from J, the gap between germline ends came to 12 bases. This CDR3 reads CATSTGGGDQETQYF. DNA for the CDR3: TGTGCCACCAGCACAGGAGGAGGGGACCAAGAGACCCAGTACTTC.

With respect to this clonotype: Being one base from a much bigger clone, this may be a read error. The CDR3 DNA sequence: TGCAGCGCCGGGGGGACAGGGGGGGGTCAGCCCCAGCATTTT. Translated: CSAGGTGGGQPQHF. This chain uses TRBV29-1 with TRBJ1-5; 11 nucleotides align to TRBD1. Germline V gene sequence: CDR1 SQVTM, CDR2 ANQGSEA. The ends lost 7 bases at V and 6 bases at J; junction bases unmatched: 8. CDR3 length equals 14 residues. The variable domain in full, with the rest retrieved from reference TRBV29-1 and TRBJ1-5, is SAVISQKPSRDICQRGTSLTIQCQVDSQVTMMFWYRQQPGQSLTLIATANQGSEATYESGFVIDKFPISRPNLTFSTLTVSNMSPEDSSIYLCSAGGTGGGQPQHFGDGTRLSIL.

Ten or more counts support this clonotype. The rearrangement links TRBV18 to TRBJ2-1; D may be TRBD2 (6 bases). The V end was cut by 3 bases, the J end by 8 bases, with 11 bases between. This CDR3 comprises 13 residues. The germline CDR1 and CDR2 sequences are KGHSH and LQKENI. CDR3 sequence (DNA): TGTGCCAGCTCACCGGCTAGCGTCCATGAGCAGTTCTTC. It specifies CASSPASVHEQFF.

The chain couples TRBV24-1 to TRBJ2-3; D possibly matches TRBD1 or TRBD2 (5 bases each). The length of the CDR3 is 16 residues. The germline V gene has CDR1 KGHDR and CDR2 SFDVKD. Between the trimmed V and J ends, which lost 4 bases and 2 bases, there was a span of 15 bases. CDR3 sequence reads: CATSDPGRLNTDTQYF. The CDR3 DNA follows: TGTGCCACCAGTGACCCGGGACGGCTAAACACAGATACGCAGTATTTT.

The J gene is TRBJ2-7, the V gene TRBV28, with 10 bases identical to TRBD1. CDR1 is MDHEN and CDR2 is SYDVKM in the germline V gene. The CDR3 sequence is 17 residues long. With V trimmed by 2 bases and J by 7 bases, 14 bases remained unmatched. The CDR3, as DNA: TGTGCCAGCAGTTTAACCGGGACAGGGGTGATCTACAATGAGCAGTACTTC. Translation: CASSLTGTGVIYNEQYF. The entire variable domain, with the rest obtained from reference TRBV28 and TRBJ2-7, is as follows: DVKVTQSSRYLVKRTGEKVFLECVQDMDHENMFWYRQDPGLGLRLIYFSYDVKMKEKGDIPEGYSVSREKKERFSLILESASTNQTSMYLCASSLTGTGVIYNEQYFGPGTRLTVT.